Following are 12 T cell receptor beta chains from one sample sequenced in a study of cytomegalovirus exposure and HLA in healthy donors. The PCR employed 60 Vbeta primers together with 13 Jbeta primers. Sequencing was performed with immunoSEQ multiplex PCR; in TCRdb, only in-frame clones are kept and a portion is missing. The sample totals 100,000 to 150,000 clones; its top ten clones hold around 1.6%. Sequenced material: PBMCs. The receptors shown here come from a woman aged 40-49 years in good health and CMV-seropositive.

The chain employs TRBV28 and TRBJ2-3, with 14 bases matching TRBD2. The germline CDR1 and CDR2 sequences are MDHEN and SYDVKM. This CDR3 comprises 16 residues. J gave up 8 bases and V 4 bases, and 8 bases lay outside the gene matches. In nucleotides, the CDR3 is TGTGCCAGCAGTTCCGGGACTAGCGGGAGACGGGTTACGCAGTATTTT. It specifies CASSSGTSGRRVTQYF.

The rearrangement links TRBV19 to TRBJ1-2, with D hard to call. The V end was cut by 3 bases, the J end by 4 bases, with 9 bases between. The length of the CDR3 is 13 residues. CDR1 LNHDA and CDR2 SQIVND come from the germline V gene (reference sequence). The CDR3 region has the DNA TGTGCCAGTAGTATGTCCGGCGGCTATGGCTACACCTTC. The encoded protein is CASSMSGGYGYTF.

The V and J genes are TRBV5-1 and TRBJ2-3; a possible D gene is TRBD2 (5 bases). Germline loops: CDR1 SGHRS, CDR2 YFSETQ. CDR3 length: 14 residues. Trimming removed 0 bases from V and 0 bases from J, with 5 bases in between. The CDR3 DNA reads as TGCGCCAGCAGCTTGGGCGGGAGCACAGATACGCAGTATTTT. This translates into CASSLGGSTDTQYF.

The chain recombines TRBV5-1 with TRBJ1-1; TRBD1 matches at 9 bases. The CDR3 is made up of 18 amino acids. Germline loops: CDR1 SGHRS, CDR2 YFSETQ. V lost 4 bases and J lost 2; bases outside the gene matches: 15. CDR3 DNA: TGCGCCAGCAGCACCGCACCTCCATCACAGGGGGCCAACACTGAAGCTTTCTTT. Amino acid sequence: CASSTAPPSQGANTEAFF.

The chain recombines TRBV6-6 with TRBJ2-7; the D gene is possibly TRBD2 (6 bases). The germline V gene has CDR1 MNHNY and CDR2 SVGAGI (reference sequence). The CDR3 extends over 14 amino acids. The ends were cut back, 6 bases at V and 3 bases at J, with 15 bases in the middle. The CDR3: CASRLGGARYEQYF. The CDR3 DNA sequence: TGTGCCAGCAGACTCGGCGGGGCACGCTACGAGCAGTACTTC.

The rearrangement joins TRBV27 to TRBJ2-7; 13 positions agree with TRBD2. V was clipped by 6 bases and J by 4 bases; unmatched bases: 15. The CDR3 loop spans 18 amino acids. CDR1 and CDR2 from the germline V gene are MNHEY and SMNVEV (reference sequence). CDR3 in DNA: TGTGCCAGCAGGACGCCGGGACTAGCGGGAACGTCGGGGTACGAGCAGTACTTC. Protein sequence: CASRTPGLAGTSGYEQYF.

The chain couples TRBV28 to TRBJ1-4, with D unresolved. The CDR3 runs 14 residues. V was clipped by 8 bases and J by 0 bases, with 10 bases between them. The germline V gene has CDR1 MDHEN and CDR2 SYDVKM. CDR3 coding DNA: TGTGCCAGCGGGTCAGGTCCAACTAATGAAAAACTGTTTTTT. It encodes CASGSGPTNEKLFF.

The chain carries TRBV7-9 and TRBJ2-2; no clear D gene. The CDR3 sequence is 15 residues long. CDR1 and CDR2 (germline): SEHNR, FQNEAQ (reference sequence). Trimming left V 4 bases short and J 7 bases short, with 16 bases between. The CDR3 region is CASSSAPTGGGELFF. Written as DNA, the CDR3 is TGTGCCAGCAGCTCAGCGCCCACCGGTGGCGGGGAGCTGTTTTTT.

The genes are TRBV5-1 and TRBJ2-5, with TRBD2 matching over 7 bases. The DNA end is more similar to TRBJ2-7, so the J call may be wrong. CDR3 length: 14 amino acids. The germline CDR1 and CDR2 sequences are SGHRS and YFSETQ. The CDR3 DNA follows: TGCGCCAGCAGCTTGCGGGGGGTCCCCTACGAGCAGTACTTC. Its protein is CASSLRGVPYEQYF.

This chain joins TRBV5-1 and TRBJ1-3, with D hard to call. Germline lookup yields CDR1 SGHRS and CDR2 YFSETQ. V lost 3 bases to trimming and J lost 4 bases, with 8 bases between them. The CDR3 is made up of 13 amino acids. CDR3: CASSYAQGNTIYF. DNA for the CDR3: TGCGCCAGCAGCTACGCACAAGGAAACACCATATATTTT.

The chain has TRBV6-1 and TRBJ2-3; a weak D match, TRBD2 (5 bases). V was shortened by 8 bases and J by 0 bases, with 12 bases between the two germline ends. CDR3 size: 14 residues. Germline assignment: CDR1 MNHNS and CDR2 SASEGT. Here the CDR3 reads CASSLAASTDTQYF. CDR3 DNA sequence: TGTGCCAGCTCGCTAGCAGCTAGCACAGATACGCAGTATTTT.

CDR3 amino acids: CASSWWDSSYEQYF. DNA of the CDR3: TGCGCCAGCAGCTGGTGGGACAGCTCCTACGAGCAGTACTTC. The chain recombines TRBV5-1 with TRBJ2-7; 7 bases map to TRBD1. The CDR3 contains 14 residues. CDR1 is SGHRS, CDR2 YFSETQ, per germline. The V segment lost 3 bases and the J segment 0 bases; nucleotides outside the gene matches: 3. Full variable domain (outside the CDR3, taken from reference TRBV5-1 and TRBJ2-7): KAGVTQTPRYLIKTRGQQVTLSCSPISGHRSVSWYQQTPGQGLQFLFEYFSETQRNKGNFPGRFSGRQFSNSRSEMNVSTLELGDSALYLCASSWWDSSYEQYFGPGTRLTVT.